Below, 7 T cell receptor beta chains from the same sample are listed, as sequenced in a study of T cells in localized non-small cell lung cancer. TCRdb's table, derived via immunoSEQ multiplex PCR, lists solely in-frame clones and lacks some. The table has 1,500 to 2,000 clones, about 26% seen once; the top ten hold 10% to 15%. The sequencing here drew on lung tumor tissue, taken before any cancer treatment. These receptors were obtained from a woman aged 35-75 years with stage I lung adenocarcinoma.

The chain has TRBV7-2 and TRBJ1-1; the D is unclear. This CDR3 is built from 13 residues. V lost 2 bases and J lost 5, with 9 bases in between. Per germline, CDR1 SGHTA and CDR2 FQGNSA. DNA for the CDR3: TGTGCCAGCAGCTTACTGGTTGGGACTGAAGCTTTCTTT. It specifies CASSLLVGTEAFF. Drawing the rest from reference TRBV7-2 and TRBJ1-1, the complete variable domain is GAGVSQSPSNKVTEKGKDVELRCDPISGHTALYWYRQSLGQGLEFLIYFQGNSAPDKSGLPSDRFSAERTGGSVSTLTIQRTQQEDSAVYLCASSLLVGTEAFFGQGTRLTVV.

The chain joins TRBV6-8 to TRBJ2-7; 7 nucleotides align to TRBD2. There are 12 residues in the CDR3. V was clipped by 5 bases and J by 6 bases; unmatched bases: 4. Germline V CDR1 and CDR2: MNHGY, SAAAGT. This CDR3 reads CASSQPGGEQYF. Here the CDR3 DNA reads TGTGCCAGCAGTCAACCGGGGGGCGAGCAGTACTTC.

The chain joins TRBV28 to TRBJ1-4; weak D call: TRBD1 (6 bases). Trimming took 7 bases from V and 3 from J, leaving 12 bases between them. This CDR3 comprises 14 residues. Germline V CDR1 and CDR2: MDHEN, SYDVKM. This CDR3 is CASTVGGANEKLFF. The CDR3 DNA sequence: TGTGCCAGCACTGTAGGGGGGGCTAATGAAAAACTGTTTTTT.

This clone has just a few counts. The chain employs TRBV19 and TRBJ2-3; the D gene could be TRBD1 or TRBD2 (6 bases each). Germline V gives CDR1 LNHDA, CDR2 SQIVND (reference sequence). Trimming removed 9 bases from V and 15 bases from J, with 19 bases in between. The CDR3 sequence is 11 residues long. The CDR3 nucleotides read TGTGCCAGCGCCGAGGGGGGCCGGAAATATTTT. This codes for CASAEGGRKYF.

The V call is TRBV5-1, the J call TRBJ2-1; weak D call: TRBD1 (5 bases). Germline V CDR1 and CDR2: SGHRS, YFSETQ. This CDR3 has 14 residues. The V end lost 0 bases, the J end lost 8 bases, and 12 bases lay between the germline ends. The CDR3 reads CASSLDSGSDEQFF. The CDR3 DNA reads TGCGCCAGCAGCTTGGATTCAGGGTCAGATGAGCAGTTCTTC.

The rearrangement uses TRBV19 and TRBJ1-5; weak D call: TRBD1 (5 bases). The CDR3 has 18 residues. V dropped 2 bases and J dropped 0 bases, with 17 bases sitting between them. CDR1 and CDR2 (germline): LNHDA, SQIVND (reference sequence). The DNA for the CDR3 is TGTGCCAGTAGTATATCCGAAGGGGCCGGAGTTAGCAATCAGCCCCAGCATTTT. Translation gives CASSISEGAGVSNQPQHF.

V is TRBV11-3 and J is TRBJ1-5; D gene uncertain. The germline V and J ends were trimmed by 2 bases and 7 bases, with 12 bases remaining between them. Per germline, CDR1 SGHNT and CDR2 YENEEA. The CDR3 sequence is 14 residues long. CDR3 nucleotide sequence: TGTGCCAGCAGCTTAACGTCAATGGGACAGCCCCAGCATTTT. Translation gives CASSLTSMGQPQHF. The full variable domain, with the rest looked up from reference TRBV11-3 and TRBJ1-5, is EAGVVQSPRYKIIEKKQPVAFWCNPISGHNTLYWYLQNLGQGPELLIRYENEEAVDDSQLPKDRFSAERLKGVDSTLKIQPAELGDSAVYLCASSLTSMGQPQHFGDGTRLSIL.